The following is a T cell receptor (beta chain) sequence with its context. The data were taken from a study of shared clonotypes between healthy human individuals. Germline CDR1 SGHRS, CDR2 YFSETQ. The CDR3 covers 16 residues. Unmatched junction bases numbered 9, after V lost 1 base and J lost 11 bases. The data were produced by immunoSEQ multiplex PCR, yet TCRdb's version contains in-frame clones alone and is incomplete. Here the sample spans millions of clones, approximately 95% being singletons. This TCR was sampled from a man younger than 35 in good health. Some clones in this sample may be carry-over from other donors' samples. Sequences were obtained from naive CD4+ T cells from PBMCs. Subset of the sample: CD45RA+ positively selected. This sequence joins TRBV5-1 and TRBJ2-3, with 14 bases lining up with TRBD2. CDR3 in DNA: TGCGCCAGCAGCTTGAAGGGACTAGCGGGAGCAGGGATGCAGTATTTT. This translates into CASSLKGLAGAGMQYF.